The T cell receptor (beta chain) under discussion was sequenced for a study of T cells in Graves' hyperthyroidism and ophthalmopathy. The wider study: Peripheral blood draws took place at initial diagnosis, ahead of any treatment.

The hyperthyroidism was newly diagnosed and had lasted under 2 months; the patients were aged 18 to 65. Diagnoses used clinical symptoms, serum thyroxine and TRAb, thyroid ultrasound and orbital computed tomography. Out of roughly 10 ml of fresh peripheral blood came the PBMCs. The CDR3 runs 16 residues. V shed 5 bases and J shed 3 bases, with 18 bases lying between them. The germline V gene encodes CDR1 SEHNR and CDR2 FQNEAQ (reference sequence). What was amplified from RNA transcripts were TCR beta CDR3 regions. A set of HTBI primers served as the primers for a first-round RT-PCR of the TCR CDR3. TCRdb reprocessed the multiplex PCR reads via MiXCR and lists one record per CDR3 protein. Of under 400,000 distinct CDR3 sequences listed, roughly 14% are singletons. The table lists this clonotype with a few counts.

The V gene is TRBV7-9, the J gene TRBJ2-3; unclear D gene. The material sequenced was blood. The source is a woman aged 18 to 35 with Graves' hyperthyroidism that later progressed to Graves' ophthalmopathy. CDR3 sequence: CASSPRVGSQTDTQYF. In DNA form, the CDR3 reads TGTGCCAGCAGCCCCCGGGTGGGCAGCCAGACAGATACGCAGTATTTT.